The TCR beta chain under discussion was sequenced for a study of CD8+CD57+ T cells in acquired aplastic anemia. TCR beta VDJ and CDR3 profiling used genomic DNA as template. In TCRdb, the reads were re-called with MiXCR into one record per CDR3 protein. There are around 200,000 distinct CDR3 sequences in the sample; roughly two thirds occur only once, and roughly 53% lies in the top ten. As regards this clonotype: This likely comes from a read error, as the CDR3 has no conserved phenylalanine or tryptophan at its end.

The authors sequenced patients whose flow cytometry had shown CD8+CD57+ cell expansion. Blood samples were obtained from patients who had received no prior therapy. The V end was cut by 9 bases, the J end by 3 bases, with 14 bases between. Looked up from germline, CDR1 is SGHVS and CDR2 is FNYEAQ. This CDR3 has 13 amino acids. This clonotype originated in a human donor with aplastic anemia. Sequencing was done on a sample of sorted CD4+, CD8+, or CD8+CD57+ T cells (not recorded which) from PBMCs. V is TRBV7-6 and J is TRBJ1-1; possible D gene TRBD1, 5 bases. This chain's CDR3 is CASSPGTYTEAFS. The DNA of the CDR3 is TGTGCCAGTAGCCCCGGGACCTACACTGAAGCTTTCTCT.